This T cell receptor (beta chain) was identified during a study of OX40 agonist ivuxolimab in advanced cancers. In the study overall: Ivuxolimab was an agonistic, fully human IgG2 monoclonal antibody directed against OX40 (CD134), a costimulatory receptor. Intravenous ivuxolimab was administered to patients every 2 weeks at six dose levels: 0.01, 0.1, 0.3, 1.5, 3 and 10 mg/kg. Of the approximately 54 dose-escalation patients, hepatocellular carcinoma was present in about 19, melanoma in roughly 15, renal cell carcinoma in 9 and head and neck cancer in 9. In the dose-escalation cohort, 82.7% of patients were male, and the mean age was approximately 60 years with a range of roughly 20 to 79. Prior anti-PD-1, anti-PD-L1 or anti-CTLA-4 therapy was permitted, and checkpoint inhibitors had been received by around 39% of dose-escalation patients. Partial responses occurred in three dose-escalation patients: two with cutaneous melanoma and one with hepatocellular carcinoma. The point of sequencing TCRbeta in the periphery was to test whether ivuxolimab changed TCR sequence diversity and drove clonal T-cell expansion. The paper describes the monotherapy dose-escalation part (N of about 47 patients) of the phase I trial of ivuxolimab. The full study reports these points: Which antigens the clonally expanded peripheral T cells were specific for was not determined. After ivuxolimab, expanded clones were on average more numerous among CD8+ T cells than among CD4+ T cells. Clonal expansion of both CD4+ and CD8+ blood T cells was observed from baseline to week 6 at doses 0.1 to 3.0 mg/kg. Low levels of normalized T-cell clonal expansion were also seen in some nonresponding patients. Partial responders in the 0.1-3.0 mg/kg groups had among the lowest normalized peripheral clonal expansion, especially among CD8+ T cells.

Patients with a history of autoimmune disease or receiving systemic immunosuppression were excluded from the trial. Peripheral blood for TCR sequencing was drawn from every dose cohort at baseline, at cycle 4 day 1 and at cycle 7 day 1. The samples were drawn from a first-in-human, open-label, multicenter phase I dose-escalation trial of ivuxolimab. Adults with locally advanced or metastatic head and neck squamous cell, hepatocellular, melanoma or renal cell carcinoma were enrolled in the trial. CD4+ and CD8+ T cells were sorted separately from peripheral blood before TCR sequencing. For sequencing of the TCRbeta CDR3 region, genomic DNA was extracted from the sorted cells. The immunoSEQ Assay was used for sequencing of TCRbeta CDR3 regions. This is the immuneACCESS table as TCRdb keeps it, with only in-frame sequences that have V and J called. A part of the clones is gone; compared with another copy, unresolved V genes explain less than half, and the rest is unexplained. The sample table holds tens of thousands of clones, of which about 86% were seen once. The ten most abundant clones make up around 2.3% of the sample.

CDR1 and CDR2 (KGHSH, LQKENI) derive from the germline V gene. Trimming costs V 6 bases and J 6 bases, and their ends lie 14 bases apart. From cysteine to phenylalanine, the CDR3 is 14 amino acids long. Only the CDR3 DNA is retained, 42 bases long and in frame from the first base. This clone appeared once. Its antigen has not been determined. Qualities for individual bases were not recorded, and no much larger clone is one base off. The receptor was derived from an adult with an advanced solid tumor such as melanoma, head and neck, liver or kidney cancer. The specimen comprised CD4+ or CD8+ T cells sorted from blood, sampled in a trial of the OX40 agonist ivuxolimab. The chain was built from TRBV18 and TRBJ1-4; TRBD1 is a possible D gene, resting on 6 matching bases. The DNA reads as follows: TGTGCCAGCTCCCCGACAGGCGGGGATGAAAAACTGTTTTTT. It is translated as CASSPTGGDEKLFF. The CDR3 plus the reference TRBV18 and TRBJ1-4 genes for the other parts give the full variable domain: NAGVMQNPRHLVRRRGQEARLRCSPMKGHSHVYWYRQLPEEGLKFMVYLQKENIIDESGMPKERFSAEFPKEGPSILRIQQVVRGDSAAYFCASSPTGGDEKLFFGSGTQLSVL.